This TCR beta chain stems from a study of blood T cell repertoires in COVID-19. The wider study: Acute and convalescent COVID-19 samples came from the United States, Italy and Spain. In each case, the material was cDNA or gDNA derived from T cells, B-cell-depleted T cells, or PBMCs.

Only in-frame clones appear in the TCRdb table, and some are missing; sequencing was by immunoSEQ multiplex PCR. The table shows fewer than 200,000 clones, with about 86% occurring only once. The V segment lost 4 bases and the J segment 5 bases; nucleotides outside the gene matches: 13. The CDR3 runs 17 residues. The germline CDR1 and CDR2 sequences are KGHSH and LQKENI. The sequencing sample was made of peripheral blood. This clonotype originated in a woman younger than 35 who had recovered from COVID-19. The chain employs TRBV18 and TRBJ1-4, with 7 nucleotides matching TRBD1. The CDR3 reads CASSRQTQGLLNEKLFF. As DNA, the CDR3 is TGTGCCAGCTCACGACAGACACAGGGGCTGTTGAATGAAAAACTGTTTTTT.